These 10 T cell receptor beta chains were all obtained from the same sample, sequenced in a study of CD8+ T cells in alopecia areata. Investigators isolated RNA and reverse transcribed it into cDNA to act as the sequencing template. TCRdb's table, derived via immunoSEQ multiplex PCR, lists solely in-frame clones and lacks some. The sample carries 140,000 to 150,000 clones, about 60% recorded once. The material sequenced was CD4+ T cells sorted from blood, taken at week 0. Receptor source: a human donor with alopecia areata.

This clone occurred a few times. The chain joins TRBV5-1 to TRBJ1-1, with TRBD1 identical over 7 bases. The ends lost 8 bases at V and 3 bases at J; junction bases unmatched: 10. This CDR3 is built from 14 residues. CDR1 is SGHRS, CDR2 YFSETQ, per germline. The CDR3 region is CASKRGGDDTEAFF. In DNA, the CDR3 is TGCGCCAGTAAGCGAGGGGGCGATGACACTGAAGCTTTCTTT.

This chain uses TRBV29-1 with TRBJ2-7; 7 bases are shared with TRBD1. Germline CDR1 reads SQVTM; CDR2 reads ANQGSEA. There are 12 residues in the CDR3. V gave up 5 bases and J gave up 3 bases; unmatched junction bases: 4. This CDR3 is CSVKGQNYEQYF. In DNA form, the CDR3 reads TGCAGCGTTAAGGGACAGAACTACGAGCAGTACTTC.

This chain connects TRBV5-1 to TRBJ2-5, with D possibly matching TRBD2 (5 bases). The CDR3 sequence is 16 residues long. The germline V gene encodes CDR1 SGHRS and CDR2 YFSETQ. Trimming took off 3 bases at V and 5 bases at J, with 20 bases between the two ends. The CDR3 DNA follows: TGCGCCAGCAGCTCGAAGACGGGGAGCTCGGGGGAGACCCAGTACTTC. This sequence encodes CASSSKTGSSGETQYF.

There are a few counts of this clone. The chain employs TRBV29-1 and TRBJ2-4; the D call may be TRBD1 or TRBD2 (5 bases each). The V gene's germline CDR1 is SQVTM and CDR2 ANQGSEA. V was trimmed by 7 bases and J by 0 bases, leaving 13 bases between them. The length of the CDR3 is 14 residues. This CDR3 reads CSARDGLAKNIQYF. In DNA, the CDR3 is TGCAGCGCCCGGGACGGTTTAGCCAAAAACATTCAGTACTTC.

This chain uses TRBV5-4 with TRBJ2-3, with 8 bases matching TRBD2. The CDR3 length is 15 residues. Per the germline V gene, CDR1 is SGHNT and CDR2 is YYREEE (reference sequence). V gave up 1 base and J gave up 6 bases; unmatched junction bases: 7. DNA of the CDR3: TGTGCCAGCAGCTTGAGCGGGGGAGGTGGGGATACGCAGTATTTT. This gives the protein CASSLSGGGGDTQYF. Supplemented by reference TRBV5-4 and TRBJ2-3, the full variable domain reads ETGVTQSPTHLIKTRGQQVTLRCSSQSGHNTVSWYQQALGQGPQFIFQYYREEENGRGNFPPRFSGLQFPNYSSELNVNALELDDSALYLCASSLSGGGGDTQYFGPGTRLTVL.

The chain employs TRBV4-2 and TRBJ2-3; D gene uncertain. The CDR3 has 14 amino acids. Germline loops: CDR1 LGHNA, CDR2 YNFKEQ. V was trimmed by 1 base and J by 0 bases, leaving 5 bases between them. CDR3 nucleotides: TGTGCCAGCAGCCAAGGTGGCAGCACAGATACGCAGTATTTT. It yields the protein CASSQGGSTDTQYF.

The chain employs TRBV6-5 and TRBJ1-5; the match to TRBD1 covers 8 bases. V was pared by 5 bases and J by 11 bases, with 2 bases of the junction left unmatched. The germline V gene has CDR1 MNHEY and CDR2 SVGAGI. This CDR3 is built from 11 residues. Here the CDR3 reads CASSHRGAQHF. The CDR3, as DNA: TGTGCCAGCAGTCACAGGGGGGCCCAGCATTTT.

This clone came up once. The V gene is TRBV19, the J gene TRBJ1-1; the D gene is possibly TRBD1 (6 bases). CDR1 LNHDA and CDR2 SQIVND come from the germline V gene (reference sequence). Trimming cost V 6 bases and J 8 bases, with 13 bases left between them. The CDR3 runs to 12 residues. CDR3 residues: CASSYSGGEAFF. The DNA of the CDR3 is TGTGCCAGTAGCTACTCGGGGGGCGAAGCTTTCTTT.

This clone came up a few times. The chain links TRBV29-1 to TRBJ1-5; D ambiguous. This CDR3 region has 13 residues. Germline values: CDR1 SQVTM, CDR2 ANQGSEA. Deletions cut 4 bases from V and 2 bases from J, with 9 bases between. The CDR3 sequence is CSVGQQGNQPQHF. In DNA form, the CDR3 reads TGCAGCGTTGGGCAGCAGGGCAATCAGCCCCAGCATTTT.

V usage is TRBV30 and J usage is TRBJ2-7; D call uncertain. Germline CDR1 is GTSNPN and CDR2 is SVGIG (reference sequence). The germline V and J ends were trimmed by 2 bases and 0 bases, with 11 bases remaining between them. The CDR3 runs 14 residues. The CDR3 spells CAWSFGSSSYEQYF. CDR3 sequence (DNA): TGTGCCTGGAGTTTCGGTTCCAGCTCCTACGAGCAGTACTTC.